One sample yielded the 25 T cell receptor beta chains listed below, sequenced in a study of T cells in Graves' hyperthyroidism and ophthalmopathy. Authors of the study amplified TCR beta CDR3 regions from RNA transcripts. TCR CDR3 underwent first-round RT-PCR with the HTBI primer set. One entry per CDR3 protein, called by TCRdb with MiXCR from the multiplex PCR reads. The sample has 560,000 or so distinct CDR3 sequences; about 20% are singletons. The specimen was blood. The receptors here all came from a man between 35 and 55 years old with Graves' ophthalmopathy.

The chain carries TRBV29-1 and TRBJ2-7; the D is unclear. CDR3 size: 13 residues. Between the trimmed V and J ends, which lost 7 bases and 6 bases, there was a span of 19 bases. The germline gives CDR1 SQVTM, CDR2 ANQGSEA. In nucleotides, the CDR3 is TGCAGCGCCGAAATAACCGGACGAGGCGAGCAGTACTTC. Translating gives CSAEITGRGEQYF.

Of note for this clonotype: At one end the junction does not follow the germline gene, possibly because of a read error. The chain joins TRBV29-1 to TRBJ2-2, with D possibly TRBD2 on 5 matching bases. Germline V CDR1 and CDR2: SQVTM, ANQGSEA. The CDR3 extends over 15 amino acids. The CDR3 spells CSVRTVDRGTGEPFF. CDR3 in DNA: TGCAGCGTTCGGACGGTGGACCGGGGTACCGGGGAGCCGTTTTTT.

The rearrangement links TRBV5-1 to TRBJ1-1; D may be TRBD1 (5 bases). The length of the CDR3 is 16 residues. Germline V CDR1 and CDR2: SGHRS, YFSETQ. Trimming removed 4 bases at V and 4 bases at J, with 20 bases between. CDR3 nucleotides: TGCGCCAGCAGCGTGCGCATTCAGGGCCCGGGCACTGAAGCTTTCTTT. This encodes CASSVRIQGPGTEAFF.

CDR3 coding DNA: TGTGCCTGGAGTGCAGGGTTTAACTATGGCTACACCTTC. Amino acids: CAWSAGFNYGYTF. This chain connects TRBV30 to TRBJ1-2, with D tentatively TRBD1 (5 bases). V lost 1 base and J lost 1, with 7 bases in between. The CDR3 contains 13 residues. Per the germline V gene, CDR1 is GTSNPN and CDR2 is SVGIG (reference sequence).

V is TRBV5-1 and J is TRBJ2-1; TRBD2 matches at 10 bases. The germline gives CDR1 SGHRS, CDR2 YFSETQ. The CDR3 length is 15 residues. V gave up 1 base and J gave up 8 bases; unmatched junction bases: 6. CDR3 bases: TGCGCCAGCAGCTTGCATAGCGGGAGGAGCGATGAGCAGTTCTTC. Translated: CASSLHSGRSDEQFF.

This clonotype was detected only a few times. CDR3 sequence: CASSLGAGGSLLSTGELFF. The CDR3 DNA sequence: TGTGCCAGCAGCTTAGGAGCAGGGGGCTCCCTTTTGAGCACCGGGGAGCTGTTTTTT. The chain uses TRBV7-8 and TRBJ2-2, with TRBD1 identical over 8 bases. V trimming: 1 base; J trimming: 4 bases; junction bases outside the gene matches: 14. This CDR3 comprises 19 residues. Per germline, CDR1 SGHVS and CDR2 FQNEAQ.

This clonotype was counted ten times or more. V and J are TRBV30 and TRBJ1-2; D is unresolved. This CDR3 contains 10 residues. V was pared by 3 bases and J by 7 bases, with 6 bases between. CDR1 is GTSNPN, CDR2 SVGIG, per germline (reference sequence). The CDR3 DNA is TGTGCCTGGAGGGGGTTTGGCTACACCTTC. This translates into CAWRGFGYTF. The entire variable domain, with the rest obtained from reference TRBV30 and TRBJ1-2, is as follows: SQTIHQWPATLVQPVGSPLSLECTVEGTSNPNLYWYRQAAGRGLQLLFYSVGIGQISSEVPQNLSASRPQDRQFILSSKKLLLSDSGFYLCAWRGFGYTFGSGTRLTVV.

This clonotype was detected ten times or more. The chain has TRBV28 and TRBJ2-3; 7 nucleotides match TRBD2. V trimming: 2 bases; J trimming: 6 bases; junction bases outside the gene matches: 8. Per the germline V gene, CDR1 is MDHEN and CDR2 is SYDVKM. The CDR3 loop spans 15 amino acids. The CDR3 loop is CASSLRVLARDTQYF. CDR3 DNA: TGTGCCAGCAGTTTAAGGGTACTAGCGAGGGATACGCAGTATTTT. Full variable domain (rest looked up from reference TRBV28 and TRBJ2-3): DVKVTQSSRYLVKRTGEKVFLECVQDMDHENMFWYRQDPGLGLRLIYFSYDVKMKEKGDIPEGYSVSREKKERFSLILESASTNQTSMYLCASSLRVLARDTQYFGPGTRLTVL.

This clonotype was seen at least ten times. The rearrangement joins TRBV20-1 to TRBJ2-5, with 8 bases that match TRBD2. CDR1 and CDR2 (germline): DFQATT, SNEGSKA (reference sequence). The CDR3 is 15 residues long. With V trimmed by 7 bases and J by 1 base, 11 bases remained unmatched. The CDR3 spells CSVSLAANTQETQYF. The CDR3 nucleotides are TGCAGTGTCTCACTAGCGGCCAACACCCAAGAGACCCAGTACTTC.

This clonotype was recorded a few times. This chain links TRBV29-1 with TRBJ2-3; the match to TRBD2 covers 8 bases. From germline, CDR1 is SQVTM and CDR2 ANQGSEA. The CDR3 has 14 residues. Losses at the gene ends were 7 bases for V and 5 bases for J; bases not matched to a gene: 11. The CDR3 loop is CSAPKAGAQDTQYF. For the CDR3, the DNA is TGCAGCGCCCCAAAAGCGGGAGCGCAAGATACGCAGTATTTT.

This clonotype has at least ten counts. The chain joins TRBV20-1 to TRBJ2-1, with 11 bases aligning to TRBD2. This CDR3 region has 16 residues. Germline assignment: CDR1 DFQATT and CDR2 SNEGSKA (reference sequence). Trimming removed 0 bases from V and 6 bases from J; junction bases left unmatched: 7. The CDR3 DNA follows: TGCAGTGCTAGAGATTTCACTAGCGGGAGAATCAATGAGCAGTTCTTC. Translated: CSARDFTSGRINEQFF.

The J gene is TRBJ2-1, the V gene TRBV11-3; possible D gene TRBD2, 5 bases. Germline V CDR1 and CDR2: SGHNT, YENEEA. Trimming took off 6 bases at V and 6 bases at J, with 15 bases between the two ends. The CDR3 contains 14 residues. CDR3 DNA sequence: TGTGCCAGCAGTTCTCGAGGGAGCACCAATGAGCAGTTCTTC. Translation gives CASSSRGSTNEQFF.

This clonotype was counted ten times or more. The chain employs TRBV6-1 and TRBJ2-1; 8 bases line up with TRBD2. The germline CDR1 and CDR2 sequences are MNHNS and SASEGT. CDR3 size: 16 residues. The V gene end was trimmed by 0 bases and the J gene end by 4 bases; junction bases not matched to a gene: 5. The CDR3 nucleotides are TGTGCCAGCAGTGAAGCTCACGGGGGGGCGTACAATGAGCAGTTCTTC. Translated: CASSEAHGGAYNEQFF.

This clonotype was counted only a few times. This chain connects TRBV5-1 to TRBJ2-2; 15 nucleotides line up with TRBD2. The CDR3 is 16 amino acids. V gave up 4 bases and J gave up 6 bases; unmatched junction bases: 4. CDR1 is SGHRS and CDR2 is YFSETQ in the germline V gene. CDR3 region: CASSLGTSGRPGELFF. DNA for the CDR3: TGCGCCAGCAGCCTCGGGACTAGCGGGAGGCCCGGGGAGCTGTTTTTT.

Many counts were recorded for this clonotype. This CDR3 reads CASSQTWGGTEAFF. For the CDR3, the DNA is TGCGCCAGCAGCCAGACCTGGGGGGGAACTGAAGCTTTCTTT. J is TRBJ1-1 and V is TRBV5-1; weak D call: TRBD1 (5 bases). Germline V gene sequence: CDR1 SGHRS, CDR2 YFSETQ. This CDR3 is 14 amino acids long. V was pared by 4 bases and J by 5 bases, with 15 bases between.

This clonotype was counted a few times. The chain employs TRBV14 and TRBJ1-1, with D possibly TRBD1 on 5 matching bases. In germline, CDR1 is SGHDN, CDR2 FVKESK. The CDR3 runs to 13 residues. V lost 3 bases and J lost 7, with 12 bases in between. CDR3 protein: CASSHEGRNEAFF. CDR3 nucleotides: TGTGCCAGCAGCCATGAGGGACGGAATGAAGCTTTCTTT.

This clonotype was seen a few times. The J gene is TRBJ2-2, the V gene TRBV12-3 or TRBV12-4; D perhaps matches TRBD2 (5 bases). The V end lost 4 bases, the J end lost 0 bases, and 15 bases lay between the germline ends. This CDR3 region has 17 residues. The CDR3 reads CASSSENGNTNTGELFF. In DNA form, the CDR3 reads TGTGCCAGCAGTTCCGAAAACGGGAATACGAACACCGGGGAGCTGTTTTTT.

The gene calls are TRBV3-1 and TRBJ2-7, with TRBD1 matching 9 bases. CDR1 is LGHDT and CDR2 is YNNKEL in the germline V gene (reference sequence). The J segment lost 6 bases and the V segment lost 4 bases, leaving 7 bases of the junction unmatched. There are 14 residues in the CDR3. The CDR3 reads CASSLGTGIGEQYF. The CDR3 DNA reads TGTGCCAGCAGCCTTGGGACAGGGATAGGCGAGCAGTACTTC.

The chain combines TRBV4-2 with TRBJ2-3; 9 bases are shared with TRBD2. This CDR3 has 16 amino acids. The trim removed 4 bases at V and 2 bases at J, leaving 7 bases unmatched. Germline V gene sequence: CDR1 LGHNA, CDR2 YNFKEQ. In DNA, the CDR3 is TGTGCCAGCAGCCGACATAGCGGGGGACTCACAGATACGCAGTATTTT. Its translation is CASSRHSGGLTDTQYF.

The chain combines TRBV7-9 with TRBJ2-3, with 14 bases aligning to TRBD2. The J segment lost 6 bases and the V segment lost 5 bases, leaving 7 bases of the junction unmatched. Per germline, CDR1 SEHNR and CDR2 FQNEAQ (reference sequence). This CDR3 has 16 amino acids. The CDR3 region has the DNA TGTGCCAGCAGCATGACTAGCGGGAGGGTTTATGATACGCAGTATTTT. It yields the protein CASSMTSGRVYDTQYF.

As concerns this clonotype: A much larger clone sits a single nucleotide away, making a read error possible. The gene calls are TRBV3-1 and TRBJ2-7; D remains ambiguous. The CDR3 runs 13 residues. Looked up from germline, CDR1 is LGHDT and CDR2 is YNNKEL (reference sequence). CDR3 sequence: CTSSPSVGYEQYF. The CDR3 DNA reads TGTACCAGCAGCCCCTCAGTAGGCTACGAGCAGTACTTC.

As DNA, the CDR3 is TGTGCCAGCAGCCGGTCGGGGCTTGGCTCCTACAATGAGCAGTTCTTC. Translation gives CASSRSGLGSYNEQFF. V is TRBV5-6 and J is TRBJ2-1; either TRBD1 or TRBD2 may fit D (5 bases each). V was clipped by 4 bases and J by 0 bases, with 14 bases between them. Germline CDR1 reads SGHDT; CDR2 reads YYEEEE. The CDR3 totals 16 residues.

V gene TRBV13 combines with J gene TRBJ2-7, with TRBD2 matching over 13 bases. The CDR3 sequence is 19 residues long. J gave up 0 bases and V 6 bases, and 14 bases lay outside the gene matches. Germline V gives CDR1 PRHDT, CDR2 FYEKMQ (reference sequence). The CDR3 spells CASSSPPGLAGPSSYEQYF. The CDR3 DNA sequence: TGTGCCAGCAGTTCCCCTCCGGGACTAGCGGGACCTAGCTCCTACGAGCAGTACTTC.

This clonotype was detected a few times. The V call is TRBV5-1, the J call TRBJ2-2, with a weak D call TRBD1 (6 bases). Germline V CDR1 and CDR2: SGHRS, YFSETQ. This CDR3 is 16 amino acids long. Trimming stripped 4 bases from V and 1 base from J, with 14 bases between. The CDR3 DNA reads TGCGCCAGCAGCCCCCTGACAGGACTGAACACCGGGGAGCTGTTTTTT. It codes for CASSPLTGLNTGELFF.

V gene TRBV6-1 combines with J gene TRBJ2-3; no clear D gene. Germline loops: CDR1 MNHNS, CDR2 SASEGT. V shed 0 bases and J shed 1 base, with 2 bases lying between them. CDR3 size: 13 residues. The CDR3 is CASSEAGTDTQYF. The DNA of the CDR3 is TGTGCCAGCAGTGAAGCTGGCACAGATACGCAGTATTTT.